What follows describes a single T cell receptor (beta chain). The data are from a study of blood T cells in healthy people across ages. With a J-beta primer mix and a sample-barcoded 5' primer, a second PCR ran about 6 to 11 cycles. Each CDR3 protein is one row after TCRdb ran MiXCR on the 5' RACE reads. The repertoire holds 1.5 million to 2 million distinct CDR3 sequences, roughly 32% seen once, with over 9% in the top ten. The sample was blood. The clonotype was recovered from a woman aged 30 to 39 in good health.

The CDR3 bases are TGTGCCAGCAGCTTAGACAGGAAGACCTACGAGCAGTACTTC. Protein: CASSLDRKTYEQYF. The genes are TRBV7-2 and TRBJ2-7; D may be TRBD1 (5 bases). This CDR3 is built from 14 residues. V lost 1 base and J lost 2, with 9 bases in between. CDR1 SGHTA and CDR2 FQGNSA come from the germline V gene.